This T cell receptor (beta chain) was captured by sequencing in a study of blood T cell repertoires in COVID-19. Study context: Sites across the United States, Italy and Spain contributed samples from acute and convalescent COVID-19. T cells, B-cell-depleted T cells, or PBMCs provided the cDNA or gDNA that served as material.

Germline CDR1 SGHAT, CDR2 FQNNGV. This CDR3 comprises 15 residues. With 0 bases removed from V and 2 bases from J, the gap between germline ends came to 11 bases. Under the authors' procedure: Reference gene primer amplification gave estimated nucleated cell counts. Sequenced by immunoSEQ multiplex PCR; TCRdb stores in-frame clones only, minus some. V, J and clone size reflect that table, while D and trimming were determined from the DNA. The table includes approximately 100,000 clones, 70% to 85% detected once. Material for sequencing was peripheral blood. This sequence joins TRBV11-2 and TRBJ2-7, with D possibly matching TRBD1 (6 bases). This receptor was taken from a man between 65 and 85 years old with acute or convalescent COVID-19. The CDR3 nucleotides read TGTGCCAGCAGCTTAGATTTGGGGGCTACCTACGAGCAGTACTTC. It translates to CASSLDLGATYEQYF.